Each of the 15 T cell receptor beta chains below was sequenced from the same sample in a study of T cell changes during pregnancy in multiple sclerosis. Clones were sequenced by immunoSEQ multiplex PCR, and TCRdb holds only the in-frame ones, with some missing. The table has under 75,000 clones, about 90% seen once. The sequences come from CD4+ T cells from peripheral blood mononuclear cells, collected after pregnancy. These receptors were obtained from a female donor in good health, enrolled as a control in a pregnancy study.

V and J are TRBV19 and TRBJ1-4; TRBD1 agrees at 9 bases. Germline CDR1 and CDR2: LNHDA and SQIVND (reference sequence). CDR3 length: 15 residues. V shed 7 bases, J shed 8 bases, and the junction held 11 bases outside the gene matches. The CDR3 reads CASTPLGTGSEKLFF. The CDR3 region has the DNA TGTGCCAGTACCCCCTTAGGGACAGGGAGCGAAAAACTGTTTTTT.

V and J are TRBV19 and TRBJ1-5; D gene uncertain. CDR1 is LNHDA and CDR2 is SQIVND in the germline V gene (reference sequence). CDR3 size: 14 residues. The germline V and J ends were trimmed by 6 bases and 6 bases, with 15 bases remaining between them. The CDR3 DNA is TGTGCCAGTAGGAGAGGGCGATTGCTTCAGCCCCAGCATTTT. Translation gives CASRRGRLLQPQHF.

This rearrangement joins TRBV4-3 to TRBJ1-4, with a possible D match to TRBD1 (5 bases). The V end lost 0 bases, the J end lost 8 bases, and 13 bases lay between the germline ends. Germline V gene lookup returns CDR1 LGHNA and CDR2 YSLEER. The CDR3 runs 15 residues. The DNA of the CDR3 is TGCGCCAGCAGCCAAGATAGCGGGGGAGAGGAAAAACTGTTTTTT. This gives the protein CASSQDSGGEEKLFF.

This clone has a handful of counts. V is TRBV6-1 and J is TRBJ1-2, with TRBD1 identical over 7 bases. In germline, CDR1 is MNHNS, CDR2 SASEGT. The V and J ends lost 2 bases and 10 bases, in that order; junction bases with no gene match: 16. The CDR3 totals 16 residues. The CDR3 region is CASSENPTGREVVYTF. Written as DNA, the CDR3 is TGTGCCAGCAGTGAAAATCCGACAGGGCGAGAGGTAGTCTACACCTTC.

This clone was detected once. This chain links TRBV7-8 with TRBJ1-2; TRBD1 aligns across 7 bases. The V segment lost 5 bases and the J segment 4 bases; nucleotides outside the gene matches: 10. The germline CDR1 and CDR2 sequences are SGHVS and FQNEAQ. CDR3 length: 15 amino acids. CDR3 nucleotides: TGTGCCAGCAGCCCTCGCGGGACAGCATTCTATGGCTACACCTTC. This codes for CASSPRGTAFYGYTF.

The chain carries TRBV5-6 and TRBJ1-6; D is uncertain. The germline V and J ends were trimmed by 0 bases and 8 bases, with 15 bases remaining between them. The CDR3 totals 16 residues. CDR1 is SGHDT, CDR2 YYEEEE, per germline. The CDR3 spells CASSLAAGKGDSPLHF. CDR3 coding DNA: TGTGCCAGCAGCTTGGCTGCGGGAAAGGGAGATTCACCCCTCCACTTT.

The rearrangement uses TRBV5-1 and TRBJ2-7; TRBD2 aligns across 9 bases. This CDR3 spans 15 amino acids. V was clipped by 0 bases and J by 1 base; unmatched bases: 2. Looked up from germline, CDR1 is SGHRS and CDR2 is YFSETQ. For the CDR3, the DNA is TGCGCCAGCAGCTTGGAGGCGGGGGGGTCCTACGAGCAGTACTTC. Translated, it gives CASSLEAGGSYEQYF. The whole variable domain, remainder taken from reference TRBV5-1 and TRBJ2-7, is KAGVTQTPRYLIKTRGQQVTLSCSPISGHRSVSWYQQTPGQGLQFLFEYFSETQRNKGNFPGRFSGRQFSNSRSEMNVSTLELGDSALYLCASSLEAGGSYEQYFGPGTRLTVT.

This clone has just one count. The CDR3 sequence is CASSFRQGAYQETQYF. For the CDR3, the DNA is TGCGCCAGCAGCTTTCGACAGGGGGCTTACCAAGAGACCCAGTACTTC. V usage is TRBV5-1 and J usage is TRBJ2-5; 10 nucleotides line up with TRBD1. The germline CDR1 and CDR2 sequences are SGHRS and YFSETQ. The ends lost 2 bases at V and 0 bases at J; junction bases unmatched: 4. The CDR3 consists of 16 residues. Variable domain in full (rest from reference TRBV5-1 and TRBJ2-5): KAGVTQTPRYLIKTRGQQVTLSCSPISGHRSVSWYQQTPGQGLQFLFEYFSETQRNKGNFPGRFSGRQFSNSRSEMNVSTLELGDSALYLCASSFRQGAYQETQYFGPGTRLLVL.

The chain links TRBV5-1 to TRBJ2-1; the D is unclear. Germline assignment: CDR1 SGHRS and CDR2 YFSETQ. The V end lost 0 bases, the J end lost 3 bases, and 7 bases lay between the germline ends. The CDR3 runs 14 residues. The chain's CDR3 is CASSLDRSYNEQFF. The CDR3, as DNA: TGCGCCAGCAGCTTGGACCGGAGCTACAATGAGCAGTTCTTC.

This clone occurred once. The chain combines TRBV5-1 with TRBJ2-2, with 9 bases aligning to TRBD1. CDR1 SGHRS and CDR2 YFSETQ come from the germline V gene. This CDR3 has 15 residues. The V segment lost 7 bases and the J segment 1 base; nucleotides outside the gene matches: 5. This CDR3 is CASGRTGENTGELFF. DNA of the CDR3: TGCGCCAGCGGCCGGACAGGGGAGAACACCGGGGAGCTGTTTTTT.

This clone was seen only once. The chain is built from TRBV7-9 and TRBJ2-3; 14 bases are shared with TRBD2. The CDR3 is 15 residues long. CDR1 and CDR2 (germline): SEHNR, FQNEAQ (reference sequence). Germline trimming cut 5 bases from V and 6 bases from J; bases unmatched to any gene: 4. DNA for the CDR3: TGTGCCAGCAGCCAGGGACTAGCGGGGGCCGATACGCAGTATTTT. Translation: CASSQGLAGADTQYF.

The CDR3 reads CASSMNRVNTEAFF. In DNA, the CDR3 is TGTGCCAGTAGTATGAACAGGGTGAACACTGAAGCTTTCTTT. V and J are TRBV19 and TRBJ1-1; D may be TRBD1 (6 bases). V lost 3 bases, J lost 0 bases, and 8 bases lay in between. This CDR3 region has 14 residues. Germline CDR1 LNHDA, CDR2 SQIVND (reference sequence).

V is TRBV19 and J is TRBJ1-1; 11 nucleotides line up with TRBD1. The V gene's germline CDR1 is LNHDA and CDR2 SQIVND (reference sequence). J gave up 4 bases and V 7 bases, and 11 bases lay outside the gene matches. This CDR3 has 16 residues. This CDR3 is CASTAGTGGGGTEAFF. Here the CDR3 DNA reads TGTGCCAGTACAGCCGGGACAGGGGGTGGTGGCACTGAAGCTTTCTTT.

The chain is built from TRBV2 and TRBJ1-2; the D is unclear. The germline CDR1 and CDR2 sequences are SNHLY and FYNNEI. Trimming shortened V by 6 bases and J by 4 bases, and 15 bases separated the two germline ends. This CDR3 is 14 amino acids long. As DNA, the CDR3 is TGTGCCAGCAGCCCTGGGAGAGTTTTCTATGGCTACACCTTC. Translated, it gives CASSPGRVFYGYTF.

This clone was detected only once. The chain links TRBV7-2 to TRBJ1-5; D remains unclear. Between the trimmed V and J ends, which lost 2 bases and 8 bases, there was a span of 7 bases. The length of the CDR3 is 12 residues. Germline loops: CDR1 SGHTA, CDR2 FQGNSA. The CDR3 here is CASSLIPEPQHF. The CDR3 region has the DNA TGTGCCAGCAGCTTAATCCCCGAGCCCCAGCATTTT. Full variable domain (missing parts from reference TRBV7-2 and TRBJ1-5): GAGVSQSPSNKVTEKGKDVELRCDPISGHTALYWYRQSLGQGLEFLIYFQGNSAPDKSGLPSDRFSAERTGGSVSTLTIQRTQQEDSAVYLCASSLIPEPQHFGDGTRLSIL.